The 15 T cell receptor beta chains below come from one sample, sequenced in a study of T cell responses to AZD1222 COVID-19 vaccine. Only in-frame clones appear in the TCRdb table, and some are missing; sequencing was by immunoSEQ multiplex PCR. The repertoire consists of fewer than 100,000 clones, with roughly 89% occurring once and the leading ten covering 8.4%. Source: peripheral blood, taken on day 0 of AZD1222 vaccination. The receptors here all came from an adult in good health.

The chain is built from TRBV7-9 and TRBJ1-2; the D gene is possibly TRBD1 (5 bases). V lost 5 bases and J lost 8, with 15 bases in between. Germline lookup yields CDR1 SEHNR and CDR2 FQNEAQ (reference sequence). CDR3 size: 13 residues. The chain's CDR3 is CASSPSEGTGYTF. The CDR3 DNA reads TGTGCCAGCAGCCCAAGTGAGGGGACCGGCTACACCTTC. The whole variable domain, remainder taken from reference TRBV7-9 and TRBJ1-2, is DTGVSQNPRHKITKRGQNVTFRCDPISEHNRLYWYRQTLGQGPEFLTYFQNEAQLEKSRLLSDRFSAERPKGSFSTLEIQRTEQGDSAMYLCASSPSEGTGYTFGSGTRLTVV.

The chain is built from TRBV19 and TRBJ1-1; D ambiguous. CDR3 size: 15 residues. Trimming removed 5 bases from V and 8 bases from J, with 21 bases in between. Germline CDR1 and CDR2: LNHDA and SQIVND (reference sequence). CDR3 DNA sequence: TGTGCCAGTAGTTCACGGGTTTCGTCGGGGTCGGAAGCTTTCTTT. As protein: CASSSRVSSGSEAFF.

Written as DNA, the CDR3 is TGTGCCAGCAGCCCAAGGACTAGCGGGGTTATCACCGGGGAGCTGTTTTTT. This encodes CASSPRTSGVITGELFF. The genes are TRBV7-9 and TRBJ2-2, with 12 positions matching TRBD2. Trimming cost V 5 bases and J 4 bases; bases outside gene matches: 8. The CDR3 has 17 amino acids. CDR1 SEHNR and CDR2 FQNEAQ come from the germline V gene (reference sequence).

This chain connects TRBV7-2 to TRBJ2-7, with TRBD2 matching 11 bases. Germline V gene data show CDR1 as SGHTA and CDR2 as FQGNSA. CDR3 length: 14 amino acids. Losses at the gene ends were 3 bases for V and 3 bases for J; bases not matched to a gene: 1. DNA for the CDR3: TGTGCCAGCAGCTTCGGGACTAGCGGCTACGAGCAGTACTTC. Translating gives CASSFGTSGYEQYF.

The chain uses TRBV6-5 and TRBJ2-2; 7 bases align to TRBD2. V lost 0 bases, J lost 5 bases, and 0 bases stayed unmatched. Per germline, CDR1 MNHEY and CDR2 SVGAGI. The CDR3 totals 14 residues. CDR3 loop: CASSYSRGTGELFF. CDR3 DNA sequence: TGTGCCAGCAGTTACTCGCGGGGGACCGGGGAGCTGTTTTTT.

This sequence joins TRBV29-1 and TRBJ2-5, with 9 bases fitting TRBD1. V lost 5 bases to trimming and J lost 3 bases; unmatched junction nucleotides: 1. Germline assignment: CDR1 SQVTM and CDR2 ANQGSEA. The CDR3 has 12 residues. CDR3 loop: CSVWDREETQYF. CDR3 DNA: TGCAGCGTTTGGGACAGGGAAGAGACCCAGTACTTC.

The rearrangement joins TRBV11-2 to TRBJ2-1; D not resolved. Germline CDR1 and CDR2: SGHAT and FQNNGV. Trimming shortened V by 5 bases and J by 8 bases, and 10 bases separated the two germline ends. The CDR3 loop spans 12 amino acids. The CDR3, as DNA: TGTGCCAGCAGCCCGACGGGCGATGAGCAGTTCTTC. Amino acid sequence: CASSPTGDEQFF.

This rearrangement joins TRBV3-1 (or the pseudogene TRBV3-2) to TRBJ2-7, with D perhaps matching TRBD1 (6 bases). CDR1 is LGHDT, CDR2 YNNKEL, per germline (reference sequence). The CDR3 is 14 residues long. V was trimmed by 0 bases and J by 5 bases, leaving 11 bases between them. In DNA, the CDR3 is TGTGCCAGCAGCCAAGAAAACAGGGACCACGAGCAGTACTTC. It encodes CASSQENRDHEQYF.

This clone was seen just once. The CDR3 here is CASSYNLAGDPQFF. CDR3 DNA: TGTGCCAGCAGTTACAATCTAGCGGGGGACCCTCAATTCTTC. This chain connects TRBV6-2 or TRBV6-3 to TRBJ2-1, with TRBD2 matching 10 bases. Germline V lookup: CDR1 MNHEY, CDR2 SVGEGT. The CDR3 spans 14 residues. The V gene end was trimmed by 2 bases and the J gene end by 16 bases; junction bases not matched to a gene: 11.

The chain couples TRBV6-1 to TRBJ1-2, with TRBD1 identical over 7 bases. V gave up 0 bases and J gave up 4 bases; unmatched junction bases: 11. Germline V gives CDR1 MNHNS, CDR2 SASEGT. This CDR3 has 17 residues. The CDR3 is CASSEALGRTGAYGYTF. The CDR3 nucleotides read TGTGCCAGCAGTGAAGCCCTTGGTCGTACAGGGGCCTATGGCTACACCTTC.

This clone has only a few counts. This same CDR3 is encoded by further DNA sequences in the sample. The chain joins TRBV6-4 to TRBJ2-3, with 8 bases matching TRBD2. Germline trimming cut 0 bases from V and 2 bases from J; bases unmatched to any gene: 1. CDR1 MRHNA and CDR2 SNTAGT come from the germline V gene. The CDR3 covers 15 residues. DNA of the CDR3: TGTGCCAGCAGTGACTCCGGGGGGGCCACAGATACGCAGTATTTT. As protein: CASSDSGGATDTQYF.

CDR3 nucleotide sequence: TGTGCCACCAGTGACGCCGGGACACACTATGGCTACACCTTC. This sequence encodes CATSDAGTHYGYTF. The chain is built from TRBV24-1 and TRBJ1-2, with a weak D call TRBD1 (6 bases). Trimming removed 4 bases at V and 3 bases at J, with 11 bases between. The CDR3 is made up of 14 amino acids. The germline V gene has CDR1 KGHDR and CDR2 SFDVKD.

This sequence joins TRBV29-1 and TRBJ1-1; D ambiguous. Germline-derived CDR1 and CDR2 are SQVTM and ANQGSEA. V gave up 1 base and J gave up 0 bases, with 6 bases separating them. The CDR3 spans 13 residues. CDR3 region: CSVEVQLNTEAFF. The CDR3 DNA reads TGCAGCGTTGAAGTACAGTTGAACACTGAAGCTTTCTTT. Together with reference TRBV29-1 and TRBJ1-1, the CDR3 gives the full variable domain: SAVISQKPSRDICQRGTSLTIQCQVDSQVTMMFWYRQQPGQSLTLIATANQGSEATYESGFVIDKFPISRPNLTFSTLTVSNMSPEDSSIYLCSVEVQLNTEAFFGQGTRLTVV.

V and J are TRBV19 and TRBJ2-2, with D uncertain. With 5 bases removed from V and 1 base from J, the gap between germline ends came to 11 bases. Germline CDR1 reads LNHDA; CDR2 reads SQIVND (reference sequence). This CDR3 comprises 15 residues. CDR3 in amino acids: CASSPGRLNTGELFF. The CDR3 nucleotides are TGTGCCAGTAGTCCCGGCAGACTGAACACCGGGGAGCTGTTTTTT.

The chain carries TRBV7-9 and TRBJ1-1; tentatively, D is TRBD1 (5 bases). The CDR3 length is 15 residues. Germline V CDR1 and CDR2: SEHNR, FQNEAQ (reference sequence). The germline V and J ends were trimmed by 2 bases and 0 bases, with 10 bases remaining between them. The CDR3 protein is CASSLFDSLNTEAFF. In DNA, the CDR3 is TGTGCCAGCAGCTTATTCGACAGCCTGAACACTGAAGCTTTCTTT.